Listed below are T cell receptor beta chains from one sample, sequenced in a study of identical twins. TCRdb passed the 5' RACE reads through MiXCR, listing each CDR3 protein once. The sample has 1.5 million to 2 million distinct CDR3 sequences; about 30% are singletons. Sequenced: cord blood. Receptor source: a newborn girl in good health. The CDR3 runs from the conserved cysteine through the conserved F or W. Size values are once, few and many counts, or a class for expanded clones, and some rows have none.

cdr3_length j_call clone_size v_call cdr3_aa
14 TRBJ2-5 - TRBV2 CASRRTDTQETQYF
14 TRBJ1-3 once TRBV7-9 CASSASGSGNTIYF
15 - - TRBV20-1 CGARDPQRPPYEQYF
15 TRBJ1-6 few TRBV20-1 CSAEGTSKVGSPLHF
14 TRBJ2-1 - TRBV5-6 CASSLLQGLNEQFF
14 TRBJ2-7 - TRBV7-8 CASSLWNDRYEQYF
15 - - TRBV24-1 CATSGLRGTYNEQYF
13 TRBJ1-2 many TRBV29-1 CSVGGRVNYGYTF
16 TRBJ2-5 few TRBV4-1 CASSRNEGVVQETQYF
16 TRBJ1-2 - TRBV11-2 CASSLDVALPNYGYTF
14 - - TRBV5-5 CASSLPGRGNEQYF
18 TRBJ1-5 - TRBV20-1 CSARQGTGGRLGNQPQHF
15 TRBJ2-1 - TRBV5-1 CASSLYRERHNEQFF
15 TRBJ2-1 - TRBV12-3/TRBV12-4 CASGWTSGGYNEQFF
16 TRBJ2-1 - TRBV4-1 CASSQELAGKYNEQFF
14 TRBJ1-2 - TRBV6-5 CASSSLQGRSGYTF
14 TRBJ2-5 - TRBV28 CASSLISLQETQYF
13 TRBJ1-6 few TRBV6-1 CASAGQGNSPLHF
19 TRBJ2-1 few TRBV13 CASSLGLHSAEPTYNEQFF
16 TRBJ2-7 few TRBV11-2 CASSLFKGRGAYEQYF
12 - few TRBV29-1 CSVAAGGETQYF
17 TRBJ2-1 few TRBV28 CASSLLYFRGQGNEQFF
16 TRBJ2-7 few TRBV21-1 CASSKGVGGFGNEQYF
14 TRBJ2-7 few TRBV15 CATSRDLGHYEQYF
14 TRBJ2-2 - TRBV27 CASSFGLMPGELFF
15 TRBJ2-7 - TRBV27 CASSPAGTSAYEQYF
16 TRBJ2-3 many TRBV9 CASSVGLAGATDTQYF
13 TRBJ1-2 - TRBV20-1 CSASHGQHYGYTF
14 TRBJ2-3 many TRBV7-9 CASSLELGTDTQYF
11 TRBJ1-2 many TRBV5-1 CASSSNYGYTF
17 TRBJ2-2 - TRBV4-2 CASSQEGAGMTAGELFF
13 TRBJ1-5 - TRBV20-1 CSALRQAGQPQHF
13 TRBJ1-1 - TRBV5-5 CASSLGSGLEAFF
13 TRBJ2-7 many TRBV10-3 CAISGTSVDEQYF
15 TRBJ2-5 - TRBV20-1 CSGELAGGPSETQYF
15 TRBJ2-7 - TRBV4-2 CASSQVSGGAYEQYF
14 TRBJ2-7 - TRBV20-1 CSAPGGQGPYEQYF
15 TRBJ1-1 few TRBV3-1 CASSRHRALNTEAFF
13 TRBJ1-6 - TRBV7-6 CASSPTYNSPLHF
15 TRBJ2-7 few TRBV20-1 CSANGVAGVTYEQYF
14 TRBJ1-2 few TRBV7-9 CASSLADKNYGYTF
16 TRBJ2-3 few TRBV28 CASSSYWESVTDTQYF